Listed here are 26 T cell receptor beta chains from one sample, sequenced in a study of blood T cell repertoires in COVID-19. Sequencing used immunoSEQ multiplex PCR; TCRdb keeps in-frame clones, though not all of them. Of some 320,000 clones in the sample, 80% to 90% are singletons; the top ten hold around 7.8%. Source material: peripheral blood. These TCRs come from a woman aged 45-59 years who had recovered from COVID-19.

The chain links TRBV19 to TRBJ2-7, with 10 bases matching TRBD2. CDR1 and CDR2 (germline): LNHDA, SQIVND (reference sequence). The CDR3 extends over 14 amino acids. Unmatched junction bases numbered 3, after V lost 4 bases and J lost 3 bases. The CDR3 DNA follows: TGTGCCAGTAGTACGGGACTAGCGAGCTACGAGCAGTACTTC. Translating it yields CASSTGLASYEQYF. Full variable domain (missing parts from reference TRBV19 and TRBJ2-7): DGGITQSPKYLFRKEGQNVTLSCEQNLNHDAMYWYRQDPGQGLRLIYYSQIVNDFQKGDIAEGYSVSREKKESFPLTVTSAQKNPTAFYLCASSTGLASYEQYFGPGTRLTVT.

This clone was seen only a few times. This sequence joins TRBV10-1 and TRBJ1-2; TRBD1 agrees at 7 bases. CDR1 is WNHNN, CDR2 SYGVQD, per germline (reference sequence). The CDR3 runs 13 residues. Trimming at V came to 6 bases and at J to 4 bases, leaving 5 bases not matched to a gene. The chain's CDR3 is CASRDRVVYGYTF. The CDR3 DNA is TGCGCCAGCAGAGACAGGGTTGTCTATGGCTACACCTTC.

This chain connects TRBV2 to TRBJ2-7; TRBD1 matches 9 bases. Trimming removed 4 bases from V and 5 bases from J; junction bases left unmatched: 6. Germline lookup yields CDR1 SNHLY and CDR2 FYNNEI. The CDR3 consists of 14 residues. CDR3 region: CASSGPGTGNEQYF. The CDR3 bases are TGTGCCAGCAGTGGCCCCGGGACAGGGAACGAGCAGTACTTC.

The chain combines TRBV27 with TRBJ2-2, with D uncertain. V dropped 5 bases and J dropped 1 base, with 2 bases sitting between them. The CDR3 length is 12 residues. Germline V gene lookup returns CDR1 MNHEY and CDR2 SMNVEV (reference sequence). CDR3 sequence reads: CASSLNTGELFF. In nucleotides, the CDR3 is TGTGCCAGCAGTCTGAACACCGGGGAGCTGTTTTTT.

The chain joins TRBV29-1 to TRBJ1-4; 7 bases map to TRBD1. Per germline, CDR1 SQVTM and CDR2 ANQGSEA. The V segment lost 5 bases and the J segment 3 bases; nucleotides outside the gene matches: 3. The CDR3 covers 13 residues. The chain's CDR3 is CSVSGGSNEKLFF. The CDR3 nucleotides are TGCAGCGTTTCAGGGGGTTCTAATGAAAAACTGTTTTTT.

The chain joins TRBV29-1 to TRBJ1-2, with D possibly being TRBD1 (5 bases). This CDR3 spans 14 amino acids. V dropped 4 bases and J dropped 5 bases, with 17 bases sitting between them. Germline loops: CDR1 SQVTM, CDR2 ANQGSEA. Here the CDR3 reads CSVVGQTGGYGYTF. DNA of the CDR3: TGCAGCGTTGTAGGTCAGACCGGGGGTTATGGCTACACCTTC. The full variable domain, completed using reference TRBV29-1 and TRBJ1-2, is SAVISQKPSRDICQRGTSLTIQCQVDSQVTMMFWYRQQPGQSLTLIATANQGSEATYESGFVIDKFPISRPNLTFSTLTVSNMSPEDSSIYLCSVVGQTGGYGYTFGSGTRLTVV.

The chain recombines TRBV19 with TRBJ2-2; 11 nucleotides align to TRBD2. Per the germline V gene, CDR1 is LNHDA and CDR2 is SQIVND (reference sequence). This CDR3 comprises 14 residues. Trimming took 10 bases from V and 4 from J; bases not matched to a gene: 5. Here the CDR3 DNA reads TGTGCCACTCGCCTAGCGGGGGGCACCGGGGAGCTGTTTTTT. Residues: CATRLAGGTGELFF. The complete variable domain, with remaining parts taken from reference TRBV19 and TRBJ2-2, reads DGGITQSPKYLFRKEGQNVTLSCEQNLNHDAMYWYRQDPGQGLRLIYYSQIVNDFQKGDIAEGYSVSREKKESFPLTVTSAQKNPTAFYLCATRLAGGTGELFFGEGSRLTVL.

This sequence joins TRBV4-1 and TRBJ1-1; no clear D gene. The CDR3 runs to 16 residues. V lost 1 base and J lost 0, with 12 bases in between. Per the germline V gene, CDR1 is MGHRA and CDR2 is YSYEKL. The CDR3 is CASSQAALAMNTEAFF. CDR3 nucleotide sequence: TGCGCCAGCAGCCAAGCGGCCCTAGCCATGAACACTGAAGCTTTCTTT.

This chain links TRBV5-5 with TRBJ2-2; D might be TRBD1 (5 bases). The CDR3 runs 16 residues. Between the trimmed V and J ends, which lost 4 bases and 1 base, there was a span of 14 bases. The V gene's germline CDR1 is SGHKS and CDR2 YYEKEE (reference sequence). Here the CDR3 reads CASSPSPGMNTGELFF. In DNA form, the CDR3 reads TGTGCCAGCAGCCCGAGTCCAGGGATGAACACCGGGGAGCTGTTTTTT. Variable domain in full (rest from reference TRBV5-5 and TRBJ2-2): DAGVTQSPTHLIKTRGQQVTLRCSPISGHKSVSWYQQVLGQGPQFIFQYYEKEERGRGNFPDRFSARQFPNYSSELNVNALLLGDSALYLCASSPSPGMNTGELFFGEGSRLTVL.

The chain couples TRBV29-1 to TRBJ2-1; D is undetermined. CDR1 SQVTM and CDR2 ANQGSEA come from the germline V gene. The CDR3 length is 14 residues. Trimming pared 4 bases from V and 2 bases from J, leaving 12 bases between. The CDR3 nucleotides read TGCAGCGTTGCAACGGGTCCGACCTACAATGAGCAGTTCTTC. It is translated as CSVATGPTYNEQFF.

There are a few counts of this clone. The V call is TRBV7-6, the J call TRBJ1-3; D gene ambiguous. CDR1 is SGHVS and CDR2 is FNYEAQ in the germline V gene. V was pared by 2 bases and J by 0 bases, with 8 bases between. CDR3 length: 15 amino acids. CDR3: CASSLTANSGNTIYF. The CDR3, as DNA: TGTGCCAGCAGCTTAACAGCCAACTCTGGAAACACCATATATTTT. The full variable domain, in which reference TRBV7-6 and TRBJ1-3 provide the parts outside the CDR3, is GAGVSQSPRYKVTKRGQDVALRCDPISGHVSLYWYRQALGQGPEFLTYFNYEAQQDKSGLPNDRFSAERPEGSISTLTIQRTEQRDSAMYRCASSLTANSGNTIYFGEGSWLTVV.

This chain joins TRBV5-5 and TRBJ1-2, with TRBD1 matching over 7 bases. Germline V gene data show CDR1 as SGHKS and CDR2 as YYEKEE (reference sequence). The trim removed 4 bases at V and 7 bases at J, leaving 10 bases unmatched. The CDR3 loop spans 14 amino acids. CDR3 residues: CASSEVDRAAGYTF. CDR3 in DNA: TGTGCCAGCAGCGAAGTTGACAGGGCGGCTGGCTACACCTTC.

V usage is TRBV27 and J usage is TRBJ2-7, with D perhaps matching TRBD2 (5 bases). CDR1 is MNHEY, CDR2 SMNVEV, per germline (reference sequence). V lost 4 bases and J 6 bases, leaving 13 bases between the germline ends. The CDR3 totals 13 residues. CDR3 protein: CASSSVARSEQYF. CDR3 DNA: TGTGCCAGCAGTTCTGTAGCGAGAAGCGAGCAGTACTTC.

This clone was seen a single time. This chain connects TRBV5-1 to TRBJ2-1, with 12 bases identical to TRBD2. Losses at the gene ends were 5 bases for V and 9 bases for J; bases not matched to a gene: 12. The CDR3 totals 16 residues. Germline values: CDR1 SGHRS, CDR2 YFSETQ. The CDR3 is CASRVGTSGLSVEQFF. CDR3 coding DNA: TGCGCCAGCAGGGTCGGGACTAGCGGGTTAAGTGTTGAGCAGTTCTTC. Together with reference TRBV5-1 and TRBJ2-1, the CDR3 gives the full variable domain: KAGVTQTPRYLIKTRGQQVTLSCSPISGHRSVSWYQQTPGQGLQFLFEYFSETQRNKGNFPGRFSGRQFSNSRSEMNVSTLELGDSALYLCASRVGTSGLSVEQFFGPGTRLTVL.

The V and J genes are TRBV28 and TRBJ1-3, with 7 bases lining up with TRBD1. Germline CDR1 is MDHEN and CDR2 is SYDVKM. Trimming took 5 bases from V and 0 from J; bases not matched to a gene: 13. CDR3 length: 18 residues. CDR3 coding DNA: TGTGCCAGCAGTATCGGACAGGCTCCACTGAACTCTGGAAACACCATATATTTT. Residues: CASSIGQAPLNSGNTIYF.

The chain employs TRBV21-1 and TRBJ1-2; the table names TRBD1, a call not compared with the DNA. TRBV21-1 is a known pseudogene. This CDR3 comprises 16 residues. CDR3 protein: CASSKVWVRQFYGYTF. The CDR3 DNA reads as TGTGCCAGCAGCAAAGTTTGGGTGAGACAGTTCTATGGCTACACCTTC.

V gene TRBV5-1 combines with J gene TRBJ2-1; 7 nucleotides align to TRBD2. The CDR3 is 15 residues long. Per the germline V gene, CDR1 is SGHRS and CDR2 is YFSETQ. Losses at the gene ends were 4 bases for V and 6 bases for J; bases not matched to a gene: 10. CDR3 region: CASSGREVVFNEQFF. For the CDR3, the DNA is TGCGCCAGCAGCGGGAGGGAGGTAGTTTTCAATGAGCAGTTCTTC.

The CDR3 DNA is TGTGCCAGCAGCTTAGCGGTCAGTTACTATGGCTACACCTTC. Translating it yields CASSLAVSYYGYTF. The chain is built from TRBV7-8 and TRBJ1-2, with unresolved D. Germline loops: CDR1 SGHVS, CDR2 FQNEAQ. This CDR3 spans 14 amino acids. Trimming left V 0 bases short and J 3 bases short, with 8 bases between.

The chain carries TRBV6-5 and TRBJ1-2, with 8 bases identical to TRBD1. Germline V gene sequence: CDR1 MNHEY, CDR2 SVGAGI. The CDR3 is made up of 13 amino acids. V lost 6 bases, J lost 3 bases, and 3 bases stayed unmatched. The DNA of the CDR3 is TGTGCCAGCAGAGACAGGGGTTACTATGGCTACACCTTC. It yields the protein CASRDRGYYGYTF.

The CDR3 here is CASRGAAGVEAFF. The DNA for the CDR3 is TGTGCCAGCAGGGGTGCCGCAGGGGTCGAAGCTTTCTTT. The chain couples TRBV25-1 to TRBJ1-1; tentative D call: TRBD1 (6 bases). Germline V CDR1 and CDR2: MGHDK, SYGVNS. CDR3 size: 13 residues. The V gene lost 6 bases and the J gene lost 8 bases, with 16 bases spanning the gap.

This clone occurred a few times. The genes are TRBV7-2 and TRBJ2-2; 8 nucleotides agree with TRBD2. The CDR3 length is 16 residues. Germline V gene sequence: CDR1 SGHTA, CDR2 FQGNSA. Trimming removed 2 bases from V and 2 bases from J; junction bases left unmatched: 4. The CDR3 DNA sequence: TGTGCCAGCAGCTTAAGGCTAGCGGGTAACACCGGGGAGCTGTTTTTT. Translating it yields CASSLRLAGNTGELFF. The variable domain in full, with the rest retrieved from reference TRBV7-2 and TRBJ2-2, is GAGVSQSPSNKVTEKGKDVELRCDPISGHTALYWYRQSLGQGLEFLIYFQGNSAPDKSGLPSDRFSAERTGGSVSTLTIQRTQQEDSAVYLCASSLRLAGNTGELFFGEGSRLTVL.

The V call is TRBV7-2, the J call TRBJ1-6, with D possibly TRBD1 on 5 matching bases. There are 14 residues in the CDR3. Trimming shortened V by 1 base and J by 7 bases, and 8 bases separated the two germline ends. Germline V gene data show CDR1 as SGHTA and CDR2 as FQGNSA. The CDR3 region has the DNA TGTGCCAGCAGCTTAGTCTACAGGAATTCACCCCTCCACTTT. Translated: CASSLVYRNSPLHF.

This clone showed up just once. The genes are TRBV3-1 (or the pseudogene TRBV3-2) and TRBJ2-1; D remains unclear. Trimming shortened V by 5 bases and J by 4 bases, and 6 bases separated the two germline ends. In germline, CDR1 is LGHDT, CDR2 YNNKEL (reference sequence). CDR3 length: 12 residues. The CDR3 reads CASSILYNEQFF. The CDR3 coding sequence is TGTGCCAGCAGCATTCTATACAATGAGCAGTTCTTC.

This chain uses TRBV4-3 with TRBJ2-2; D unclear. The germline gives CDR1 LGHNA, CDR2 YSLEER. This CDR3 is 15 amino acids long. The ends were cut back, 2 bases at V and 4 bases at J, with 11 bases in the middle. CDR3 nucleotide sequence: TGCGCCAGCAGCCAACAGAGGCTCTCCACCGGGGAGCTGTTTTTT. It codes for CASSQQRLSTGELFF.

As DNA, the CDR3 is TGTGCCAGCAGCCCCAGGGACTTCTCCGAGCAGTACTTC. Translation gives CASSPRDFSEQYF. The chain employs TRBV7-6 and TRBJ2-7; D possibly corresponds to TRBD2 (6 bases). There are 13 residues in the CDR3. CDR1 is SGHVS and CDR2 is FNYEAQ in the germline V gene. The ends were cut back, 5 bases at V and 6 bases at J, with 14 bases in the middle.

The rearrangement uses TRBV6-5 and TRBJ1-1, with D tentatively TRBD1 (5 bases). V lost 9 bases and J 0 bases, leaving 14 bases between the germline ends. CDR3 size: 14 residues. Germline-derived CDR1 and CDR2 are MNHEY and SVGAGI. The chain's CDR3 is CASIKGNMNTEAFF. CDR3 bases: TGTGCCAGTATAAAGGGGAACATGAACACTGAAGCTTTCTTT.